This TCR beta chain emerged from a study of radiation and T cells in renal cell carcinoma. General study findings and limits: Top tumor clonotypes rose in blood 2 weeks post-radiation, then contracted.

About this clone itself: The target antigen is unknown.

The time point is: blood 4 weeks post-SBRT, at nephrectomy. Treatment of the sample: 15 Gy SBRT to primary tumor, nephrectomy 4 weeks later. Nephrectomy followed 15 Gy stereotactic body radiation by 4 weeks. The patient's renal cell carcinoma had clear cell pathology. Trimming removed 4 bases at V and 1 base at J, with 14 bases between. Germline V CDR1 and CDR2: SGHRS, YFSETQ. The CDR3 loop spans 15 amino acids. Here immunoSEQ multiplex PCR was the method, and the copy in TCRdb shows in-frame clones only, minus some. The sample contains more than 60,000 clones, around four fifths of which appear only once.

The chain links TRBV5-1 to TRBJ1-2, with a tentative D call TRBD1 (6 bases). Source: blood, taken from a patient whose treatment included radiotherapy and nephrectomy. The source of this sequence is a woman aged 60-70 years with renal cell carcinoma. The CDR3 bases are TGCGCCAGCAGCCCACCGGGGGGCGATAACTATGGCTACACCTTC. It yields the protein CASSPPGGDNYGYTF.